Detailed here is one T cell receptor (beta chain). Antigen: not known. This sample was taken from a study of cytomegalovirus exposure and HLA in healthy donors. Study-wide background: Approximately 190 million T cells yielded approximately 100 million unique TCR beta sequences, as an earlier analysis found.

With 60 Vbeta and 13 Jbeta primers, the PCR was carried out. Sequencing used immunoSEQ multiplex PCR; TCRdb keeps in-frame clones, though not all of them. The sample consists of roughly 250,000 clones, under 80% of them appearing once. Study-wide results and limits: Analysis performed later showed TCR beta chains linked to HLA being more clonally expanded than equally common others. Many donors shared some public TCRs, even though most TCR sequences were rare. Within an earlier analysis, most TCR beta V segments proved productive either about 90% or about 30% of the time.

V lost 3 bases to trimming and J lost 0 bases, with 6 bases between them. CDR1 is SEHNR, CDR2 FQNEAQ, per germline (reference sequence). The length of the CDR3 is 14 residues. V and J are TRBV7-9 and TRBJ2-1; possible D gene TRBD1, 6 bases. This sequence was found in a female donor in good health and CMV-seronegative. What was sequenced was PBMCs. The DNA of the CDR3 is TGTGCCAGCAGCTTGGGGGCCTCCTACAATGAGCAGTTCTTC. Protein: CASSLGASYNEQFF.